This paragraph reports one T cell receptor beta chain. It lacks a known antigen. Nothing much larger sits one base from this clone, and base qualities are not available. The method behind the library was PCR. These reads were obtained on an Illumina HiSeq 2500. To normalize quantification of the TCRbeta repertoire, the TCR libraries were built with molecular barcoding that relied on unique molecular identifiers. TCRdb's own reprocessing of the public reads used fastp at Q25 and MiXCR and kept productive beta chains. CDR3 protein duplicates are merged, each entry listing the most common genes and DNA. The sample data list about 440,000 distinct CDR3 sequences, and about 45% of these were observed just once. The top ten constitute under 35% of the sample. This specimen comes from a study of T-cell reconstitution after alpha-beta-depleted transplantation in children (dated by TCRdb to about 2016). A note on the overall study: The study quantitatively tracked T-cell immune reconstitution after TCRalphabeta/CD19-depleted allogeneic hematopoietic cell transplantation in children using TCR repertoire profiling.

Findings and caveats that apply to the study as a whole: The frequencies of hyperexpanded clones fell over the following months, and after one year, T-cell counts and TCRbeta diversity were mostly attributed to newly produced T cells. About two months after transplant, the apparently early recovery of alphabetaT-cell counts reportedly depended on just several hundred clones that had expanded rapidly and came from non-depleted graft cells. The high TCRbeta diversity at day 60 in some patients was ascribed to recipient T cells and intrathymic progenitors that had survived conditioning.

The cysteine opens and the phenylalanine closes a CDR3 of 14 amino acids. The DNA shown is the 42-base CDR3, in frame from base 1. A distance of 20 bases separates the germline ends of V and J, which lose 7 bases and 9 bases respectively. The germline V gene supplies CDR1 SGHRS and CDR2 YFSETQ. The sample's treatment or condition label, decoded: allogeneic hematopoietic cell transplantation with graft depleted of TCRalphabeta T cells and CD19 B cells. The children who served as transplant recipients had been given grafts of TCRalphabeta/CD19-depleted allogeneic hematopoietic cells. Sample: PBMCs, taken before TCRalphabeta/CD19-depleted stem cell transplant. The sequence is built from TRBV5-1 and TRBJ2-1; TRBD2 is a possible D gene, resting on 7 matching bases. The source is a girl aged 2 to 9 with aplastic anemia, due to receive a stem cell transplant. The nucleotide sequence reads TGCGCCAGCTCGGAGCCTATAAGGGGGGGTGAGCAGTTCTTC. Its coded protein is CASSEPIRGGEQFF.